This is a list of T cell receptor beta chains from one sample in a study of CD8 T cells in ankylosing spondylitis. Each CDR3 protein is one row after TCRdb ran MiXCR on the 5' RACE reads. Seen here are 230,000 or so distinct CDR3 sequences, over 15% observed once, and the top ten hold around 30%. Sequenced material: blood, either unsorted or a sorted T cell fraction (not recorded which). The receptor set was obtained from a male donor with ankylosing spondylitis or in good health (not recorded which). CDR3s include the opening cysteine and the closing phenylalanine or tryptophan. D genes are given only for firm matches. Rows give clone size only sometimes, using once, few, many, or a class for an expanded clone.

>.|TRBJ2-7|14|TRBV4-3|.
TGCGCCAGCAGCCTCCGACAGGACTACTACGAGCAGTACTTC
CASSLRQDYYEQYF
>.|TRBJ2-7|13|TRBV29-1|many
TGCAGCGCGCCCAGGGGCCACTCCTACGAGCAGTACTTC
CSAPRGHSYEQYF
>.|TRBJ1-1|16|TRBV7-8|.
TGTGCCAGCAGCTACTTTCCCGGTCAGATGAACACTGAAGCTTTCTTT
CASSYFPGQMNTEAFF
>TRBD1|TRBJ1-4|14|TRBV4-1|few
TGCGCCAGCAGCCAAGAGGGGACAGGGGAAAAACTGTTTTTT
CASSQEGTGEKLFF
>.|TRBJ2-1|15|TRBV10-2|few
TGCGCCAGCAGTGGTGGGACTCTAGCCTACAATGAGCAGTTCTTC
CASSGGTLAYNEQFF
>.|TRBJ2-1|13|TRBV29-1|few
TGCAGCGTTGAAGGGCCGGACCGCAATGAGCAGTTCTTC
CSVEGPDRNEQFF
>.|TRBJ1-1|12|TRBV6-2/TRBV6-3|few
TGTGCCAGCATCGGCGGAAGCACTGAAGCTTTCTTT
CASIGGSTEAFF
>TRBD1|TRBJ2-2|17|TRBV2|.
TGTGCCAGCAGTGTTGACCGGGACAGGGAGACCACCGGGGAGCTGTTTTTT
CASSVDRDRETTGELFF
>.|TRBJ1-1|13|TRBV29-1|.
TGCAGCGTCACAGGGTCGGTGAACACTGAAGCTTTCTTT
CSVTGSVNTEAFF
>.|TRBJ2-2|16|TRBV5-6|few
TGTGCCAGCAGCTATGGTTCGGGAGCCTCACCACTTGAGCTGTTTTTT
CASSYGSGASPLELFF
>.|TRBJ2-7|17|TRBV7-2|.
TGTGCCAGCAGCTTAGGGCCGAGTGGGGCTAGCTCCTACGAGCAGTACTTC
CASSLGPSGASSYEQYF
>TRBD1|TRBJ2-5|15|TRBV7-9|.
TGTGCCAGCAGCTTAATTACAGGGGGCAAAGAGACCCAGTACTTC
CASSLITGGKETQYF
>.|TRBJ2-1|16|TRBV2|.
TGTGCCAGCAGAGGGGTGTACCCGCTGACGGACAATGAGCAGTTCTTC
CASRGVYPLTDNEQFF
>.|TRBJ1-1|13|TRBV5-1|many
TGCGCCAGCAGCTGGGAAGGGAACACTGAAGCTTTCTTT
CASSWEGNTEAFF
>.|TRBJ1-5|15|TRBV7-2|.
TGTGCCTGCAGCCCCACTCCTTATAGCAATCAGCCCCAGCATTTT
CACSPTPYSNQPQHF
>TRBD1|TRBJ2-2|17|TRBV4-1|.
TGCGCCAGCAGCCAAGTTCAGACAGGGGGGAACACCGGGGAGCTGTTTTTT
CASSQVQTGGNTGELFF
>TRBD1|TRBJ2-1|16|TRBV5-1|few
TGCGCCAGCAGCGTCGGAGGGGACAGGGAGTGGAATGAGCAGTTCTTC
CASSVGGDREWNEQFF
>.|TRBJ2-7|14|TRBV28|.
TGTGCCAGCAGTCGCAAAACACCCTCCTACGAGCAGTACTTC
CASSRKTPSYEQYF
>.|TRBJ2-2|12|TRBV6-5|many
TGTGCCAGCAGTTACGGCACCGGGGAGCTGTTTTTT
CASSYGTGELFF
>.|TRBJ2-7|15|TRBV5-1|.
TGCGCCAGCAGCTTAGTCTCCGGGGTATCCTACGAGCAGTACTTC
CASSLVSGVSYEQYF
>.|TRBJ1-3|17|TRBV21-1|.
TGTGCCAGCAACACCTACTGCCCCGGCGATCTCGGAAACACCATATATTTT
CASNTYCPGDLGNTIYF
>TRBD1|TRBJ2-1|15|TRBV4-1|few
TGCGCCAGCAGCCAGGGGACAGGGGCGGGCAATGAGCAGTTCTTC
CASSQGTGAGNEQFF
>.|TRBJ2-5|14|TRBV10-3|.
TGTGCCATCAGTGAGTCGGTGGGAGAAGAGACCCAGTACTTC
CAISESVGEETQYF
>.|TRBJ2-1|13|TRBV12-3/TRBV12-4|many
TGTGCCAGCAGTTTGAAGGGTTACAATGAGCAGTTCTTC
CASSLKGYNEQFF
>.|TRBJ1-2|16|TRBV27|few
TGTGCCAGCAGTTCTCATCCCCCGACAGTTAACTATGGCTACACCTTC
CASSSHPPTVNYGYTF
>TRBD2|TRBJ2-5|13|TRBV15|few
TGTGCCACCGAGAGCGGGGAGCAAGAGACCCAGTACTTC
CATESGEQETQYF
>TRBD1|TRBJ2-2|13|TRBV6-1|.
TGTGCCAGCTGCAGGACAGGTCCCGGGGAGCTGTTTTTT
CASCRTGPGELFF
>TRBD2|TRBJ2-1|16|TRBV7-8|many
TGTGCCAGCAGCTCTCACCAGCGGGGTTACACCAATGAGCAGTTCTTC
CASSSHQRGYTNEQFF
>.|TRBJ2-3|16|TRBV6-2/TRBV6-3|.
TGTGCCAGCAGTTACTCGGCGGCCACTAGCACAGATACGCAGTATTTT
CASSYSAATSTDTQYF
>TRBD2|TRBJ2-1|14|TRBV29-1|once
TGCAGCGTCGACGCTAGCGGTTCCTACAATGAGCAGTTCTTC
CSVDASGSYNEQFF
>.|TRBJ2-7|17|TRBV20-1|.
TGCAGTGCTAGAGACCCTCGTAGGACAGCGCGTACCTACGAGCAGTACTTC
CSARDPRRTARTYEQYF
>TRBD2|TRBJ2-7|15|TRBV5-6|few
TGTGCCAGCAGCATATCTGCTAGCGGGAGTAGCGAGCAGTACTTC
CASSISASGSSEQYF
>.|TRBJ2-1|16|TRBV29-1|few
TGCAGCGCTGGCCTGGTCTCGCTCGCAGGTTGGGATGAGCAGTTCTTC
CSAGLVSLAGWDEQFF